The 29 T cell receptor beta chains given below trace back to one sample, sequenced in a study of siplizumab effects on memory and regulatory T cells. No antigen has been identified for these receptors. The authors cocultured the mixed lymphocyte reaction cells at 37 degrees C for less than seven days. TCRdb keeps only in-frame clones here, not all; method: immunoSEQ multiplex PCR. Of around 15,000 clones listed, about 43% are singletons. Sequencing was performed on CFSE-low (dividing) CD4+ T cells sorted from an allogeneic mixed lymphocyte reaction. The receptors were gathered from a human donor in good health; the cells came from an allogeneic mixed lymphocyte reaction. Some clones in this sample may be carry-over from other donors' samples.

This clone was observed once. This chain uses TRBV5-6 with TRBJ2-7; D is tentatively TRBD1 or TRBD2 (6 bases each). Germline CDR1 is SGHDT and CDR2 is YYEEEE. V was pared by 0 bases and J by 5 bases, with 12 bases between. The CDR3 has 14 amino acids. The CDR3 nucleotides read TGTGCCAGCAGCTTGGTGGGGGGCTTTGACGAGCAGTACTTC. Protein sequence: CASSLVGGFDEQYF.

This chain uses TRBV19 with TRBJ2-1, with 7 positions matching TRBD2. Germline V gene lookup returns CDR1 LNHDA and CDR2 SQIVND (reference sequence). The CDR3 sequence is 15 residues long. With 3 bases clipped from V and 6 bases from J, the junction kept 8 bases outside the gene matches. This chain's CDR3 is CASSIGAGSFNEQFF. CDR3 nucleotides: TGTGCCAGTAGTATCGGAGCGGGATCTTTCAATGAGCAGTTCTTC.

Notes on this clone: This could be a read error, since a much larger clone is one nucleotide away. Other DNA sequences of this sample code for an identical CDR3. The V and J genes are TRBV6-5 and TRBJ2-6; possible D gene TRBD2, 6 bases. V was cut by 2 bases and J by 1 base, with 6 bases left in between. Per germline, CDR1 MNHEY and CDR2 SVGAGI. This CDR3 has 15 amino acids. The CDR3 DNA sequence: TGTGCCAGCAGTTACGGGGGGTCTGGGGCCAACGTCCTGACTTTC. It encodes CASSYGGSGANVLTF.

The CDR3 DNA reads as TGTGCCAGCAGTCCAGGGGACAGGTCTAATTCACCCCTCCACTTT. Its protein is CASSPGDRSNSPLHF. This chain joins TRBV28 and TRBJ1-6; 8 nucleotides align to TRBD1. After removal of 5 bases from V and 6 bases from J, the junction contained 6 bases not matched to a gene. The CDR3 length is 15 residues. Germline-derived CDR1 and CDR2 are MDHEN and SYDVKM.

The CDR3, as DNA: TGTGCCAGTAGAGCTAGCGGGAGGATCCCCGATGAGCAGTTCTTC. Translating it yields CASRASGRIPDEQFF. The chain combines TRBV19 with TRBJ2-1; 11 bases are shared with TRBD2. The CDR3 runs to 15 residues. V lost 6 bases, J lost 8 bases, and 9 bases stayed unmatched. Germline V lookup: CDR1 LNHDA, CDR2 SQIVND (reference sequence).

The chain is built from TRBV11-2 and TRBJ1-5, with 11 bases lining up with TRBD1. This CDR3 contains 16 residues. Trimming at V came to 1 base and at J to 11 bases, leaving 10 bases not matched to a gene. In germline, CDR1 is SGHAT, CDR2 FQNNGV. The CDR3 DNA is TGTGCCAGCAGCTTAGGCGGGACAGGGGGAGGTAAGGCCCAGCATTTT. Protein: CASSLGGTGGGKAQHF.

The V and J genes are TRBV6-5 and TRBJ1-6; D unclear. The V end was cut by 2 bases, the J end by 7 bases, with 6 bases between. CDR3 length equals 13 residues. The germline CDR1 and CDR2 sequences are MNHEY and SVGAGI. CDR3 bases: TGTGCCAGCAGTTACGTCTTGAATTCACCCCTCCACTTT. It specifies CASSYVLNSPLHF.

This rearrangement joins TRBV11-3 to TRBJ2-1, with 11 positions matching TRBD1. CDR1 and CDR2 (germline): SGHNT, YENEEA. The CDR3 runs 14 residues. After removal of 3 bases from V and 9 bases from J, the junction contained 4 bases not matched to a gene. CDR3 residues: CASSLGQGVSEQFF. As DNA, the CDR3 is TGTGCCAGCAGCTTGGGACAGGGGGTAAGTGAGCAGTTCTTC.

This clone was seen more than once but under ten times. The chain carries TRBV5-4 and TRBJ2-5; D gene uncertain. The CDR3 consists of 14 residues. The germline V gene encodes CDR1 SGHNT and CDR2 YYREEE (reference sequence). Trimming took 0 bases from V and 1 from J, leaving 7 bases between them. CDR3 protein: CASSLVGRQETQYF. CDR3 DNA sequence: TGTGCCAGCAGCTTGGTCGGGCGCCAAGAGACCCAGTACTTC.

The chain uses TRBV6-6 and TRBJ2-7, with 8 bases matching TRBD2. Germline CDR1 is MNHNY and CDR2 is SVGAGI (reference sequence). With V trimmed by 4 bases and J by 6 bases, 8 bases remained unmatched. The CDR3 totals 14 residues. CDR3: CASSFRLASSEQYF. The CDR3 nucleotides read TGTGCCAGCAGTTTTCGACTAGCGAGTTCCGAGCAGTACTTC.

The V and J genes are TRBV7-3 and TRBJ2-6; 8 bases are shared with TRBD1. Germline trimming cut 5 bases from V and 0 bases from J; bases unmatched to any gene: 9. Per germline, CDR1 SGHTA and CDR2 FQGTGA. This CDR3 is built from 18 residues. CDR3: CASSVGGQARSGANVLTF. CDR3 nucleotide sequence: TGTGCCAGCAGCGTAGGGGGACAGGCGCGCTCTGGGGCCAACGTCCTGACTTTC.

This chain joins TRBV11-2 and TRBJ2-3, with D unresolved. The CDR3 is made up of 14 amino acids. The V gene lost 2 bases and the J gene lost 4 bases, with 10 bases spanning the gap. CDR1 and CDR2 (germline): SGHAT, FQNNGV. CDR3 in DNA: TGTGCCAGCAGCTTAATCTGGGGTGCAGATACGCAGTATTTT. It encodes CASSLIWGADTQYF.

V and J are TRBV5-4 and TRBJ2-5; 7 bases map to TRBD2. The CDR3 is 16 amino acids. J was trimmed by 6 bases and V by 4 bases; bases with no gene match: 15. In germline, CDR1 is SGHNT, CDR2 YYREEE (reference sequence). CDR3 DNA: TGTGCCAGCAGCCCTTGGGATCGAACTAGCGCGAAGACCCAGTACTTC. Translated: CASSPWDRTSAKTQYF.

The chain couples TRBV30 to TRBJ1-3; D remains unclear. Germline values: CDR1 GTSNPN, CDR2 SVGIG (reference sequence). CDR3 length equals 13 residues. V lost 0 bases, J lost 4 bases, and 7 bases lay in between. Written as DNA, the CDR3 is TGTGCCTGGAGTGTACACCAAGGAAACACCATATATTTT. This codes for CAWSVHQGNTIYF.

This clone was seen only a few times. The CDR3 reads CASSPISGSSKNTIYF. The CDR3 DNA sequence: TGTGCCAGCTCACCAATCTCGGGCAGCTCTAAAAACACCATATATTTT. V is TRBV18 and J is TRBJ1-3; D uncertain. Germline loops: CDR1 KGHSH, CDR2 LQKENI. The CDR3 is 16 residues long. Trimming shortened V by 2 bases and J by 6 bases, and 17 bases separated the two germline ends.

The chain combines TRBV6-1 with TRBJ1-2; tentative D call: TRBD1 (5 bases). Germline assignment: CDR1 MNHNS and CDR2 SASEGT. With 1 base removed from V and 11 bases from J, the gap between germline ends came to 8 bases. The CDR3 extends over 11 amino acids. CDR3 amino acids: CASSEVGPYTF. In DNA, the CDR3 is TGTGCCAGCAGTGAAGTGGGGCCTTACACCTTC.

This clone occurred a few times. The CDR3 loop is CASRGTGSEQYF. The CDR3 coding sequence is TGTGCCAGCAGGGGGACAGGATCCGAGCAGTACTTC. This chain joins TRBV28 and TRBJ2-7; TRBD1 matches at 8 bases. J was trimmed by 6 bases and V by 6 bases; bases with no gene match: 4. The CDR3 runs to 12 residues. Germline V gene lookup returns CDR1 MDHEN and CDR2 SYDVKM.

This clone ranks as large. J is TRBJ2-7 and V is TRBV14, with D perhaps TRBD1 or TRBD2 (5 bases each). Germline V gives CDR1 SGHDN, CDR2 FVKESK. Deletions cut 1 base from V and 2 bases from J, with 15 bases between. The CDR3 runs to 16 residues. The DNA for the CDR3 is TGTGCCAGCAGCCAAGCCTCGAGGGGTGGACCCTACGAGCAGTACTTC. Protein product: CASSQASRGGPYEQYF.

In regard to this clone: One end of the junction fails to match germline, which may point to a read error. The chain is built from TRBV7-7 and TRBJ2-2, with D possibly being TRBD1 (6 bases). The germline CDR1 and CDR2 sequences are SSHAT and FNYEAQ (reference sequence). The CDR3 is 14 amino acids. The CDR3 sequence: CASSPSGDTGELFF. CDR3 coding DNA: TGTGCTAGCAGCCCATCAGGGGACACCGGGGAGCTGTTTTTT.

Many counts were recorded for this clone. V gene TRBV5-1 combines with J gene TRBJ2-7, with D perhaps TRBD2 (6 bases). Germline assignment: CDR1 SGHRS and CDR2 YFSETQ. The ends were cut back, 1 base at V and 3 bases at J, with 11 bases in the middle. This CDR3 is 14 amino acids long. CDR3 DNA sequence: TGCGCCAGCAGCTTGTGGCAAGCGGGCTACGAGCAGTACTTC. As protein: CASSLWQAGYEQYF. Full variable domain (remainder filled in from reference TRBV5-1 and TRBJ2-7): KAGVTQTPRYLIKTRGQQVTLSCSPISGHRSVSWYQQTPGQGLQFLFEYFSETQRNKGNFPGRFSGRQFSNSRSEMNVSTLELGDSALYLCASSLWQAGYEQYFGPGTRLTVT.

This clone was seen a few times. This sequence joins TRBV5-4 and TRBJ2-3; no reliable D call. Germline CDR1 SGHNT, CDR2 YYREEE (reference sequence). The germline V and J ends were trimmed by 0 bases and 4 bases, with 12 bases remaining between them. The CDR3 is 15 amino acids. The CDR3 DNA reads as TGTGCCAGCAGCTTGGCTGGTGTAAGGGCAGATACGCAGTATTTT. Translation gives CASSLAGVRADTQYF.

The chain links TRBV5-6 to TRBJ1-1; possibly TRBD1 for D (5 bases). V gave up 3 bases and J gave up 0 bases, with 12 bases separating them. The CDR3 length is 15 residues. Germline CDR1 is SGHDT and CDR2 is YYEEEE. The CDR3 region has the DNA TGTGCCAGCAGCTACGGGGACGCGCTGAACACTGAAGCTTTCTTT. It codes for CASSYGDALNTEAFF.

The table lists this clone with a few counts. The CDR3 sequence: CASSSYGYTEAFF. The CDR3 DNA follows: TGTGCCAGCAGCTCCTATGGGTACACTGAAGCTTTCTTT. The chain has TRBV5-6 and TRBJ1-1; D is unclear. This CDR3 has 13 amino acids. Trimming shortened V by 3 bases and J by 3 bases, and 9 bases separated the two germline ends. From germline, CDR1 is SGHDT and CDR2 YYEEEE.

The rearrangement links TRBV27 to TRBJ1-2, with D possibly matching TRBD1 (6 bases). CDR3 length equals 14 residues. Trimming took off 4 bases at V and 3 bases at J, with 12 bases between the two ends. Germline CDR1 MNHEY, CDR2 SMNVEV (reference sequence). The CDR3 protein is CASSSTGLHYGYTF. In DNA, the CDR3 is TGTGCCAGCAGTTCGACAGGTTTGCACTATGGCTACACCTTC.

There are a few counts of this clone. The chain combines TRBV28 with TRBJ2-1, with 12 bases that match TRBD2. Germline lookup yields CDR1 MDHEN and CDR2 SYDVKM. V shed 7 bases and J 6 bases; nucleotides not matched to a gene: 7. This CDR3 is built from 15 residues. CDR3 DNA sequence: TGTGCCAGCACTATAACGGGACTAGCGGGCAATGAGCAGTTCTTC. It yields the protein CASTITGLAGNEQFF.

The rearrangement uses TRBV18 and TRBJ2-7; TRBD1 matches 7 bases. Germline CDR1 reads KGHSH; CDR2 reads LQKENI. The CDR3 has 14 amino acids. The J segment lost 6 bases and the V segment lost 4 bases, leaving 9 bases of the junction unmatched. This CDR3 is CASSLGQALGEQYF. CDR3 sequence (DNA): TGTGCCAGCTCACTCGGACAGGCTTTAGGCGAGCAGTACTTC.

This clone was picked up a small number of times. The V call is TRBV7-6, the J call TRBJ2-2, with 7 positions matching TRBD2. Germline V lookup: CDR1 SGHVS, CDR2 FNYEAQ. This CDR3 has 18 residues. The V segment lost 5 bases and the J segment 4 bases; nucleotides outside the gene matches: 16. The CDR3 here is CASSVPLKGGPSTGELFF. DNA of the CDR3: TGTGCCAGCAGCGTGCCTTTGAAGGGAGGGCCTAGCACCGGGGAGCTGTTTTTT.

A few counts support this clone. The chain's CDR3 is CASSSGTARRYGYTF. The CDR3 nucleotides read TGTGCCAGCAGTTCCGGGACAGCCCGTCGCTATGGCTACACCTTC. The J gene is TRBJ1-2, the V gene TRBV6-4; 7 bases fit TRBD1. V gave up 5 bases and J gave up 4 bases; unmatched junction bases: 10. Per germline, CDR1 MRHNA and CDR2 SNTAGT. The CDR3 extends over 15 amino acids.

This clone was seen only a few times. The V gene is TRBV28, the J gene TRBJ2-2; D is perhaps TRBD1 (6 bases). Trimming took 7 bases from V and 5 from J, leaving 8 bases between them. There are 12 residues in the CDR3. The V gene's germline CDR1 is MDHEN and CDR2 SYDVKM. The CDR3 region has the DNA TGTGCCAGCAACAGGGCAACCGGGGAGCTGTTTTTT. Encoded protein: CASNRATGELFF.